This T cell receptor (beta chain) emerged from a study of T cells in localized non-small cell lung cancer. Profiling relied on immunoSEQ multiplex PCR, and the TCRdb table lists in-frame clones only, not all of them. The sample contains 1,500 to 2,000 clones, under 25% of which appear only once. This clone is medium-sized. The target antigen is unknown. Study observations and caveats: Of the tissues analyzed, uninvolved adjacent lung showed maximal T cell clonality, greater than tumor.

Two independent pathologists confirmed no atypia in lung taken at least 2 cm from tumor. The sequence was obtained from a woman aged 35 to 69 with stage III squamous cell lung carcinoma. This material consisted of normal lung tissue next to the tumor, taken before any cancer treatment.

The CDR3 loop reads CASSHTQNPPYEQYF. CDR3 bases: TGTGCCAGCAGTCATACACAGAACCCCCCTTACGAGCAGTACTTC. J is TRBJ2-7 and V is TRBV11-3, with D unresolved. The CDR3 sequence is 15 residues long. From germline, CDR1 is SGHNT and CDR2 YENEEA. V was shortened by 6 bases and J by 4 bases, with 19 bases between the two germline ends.